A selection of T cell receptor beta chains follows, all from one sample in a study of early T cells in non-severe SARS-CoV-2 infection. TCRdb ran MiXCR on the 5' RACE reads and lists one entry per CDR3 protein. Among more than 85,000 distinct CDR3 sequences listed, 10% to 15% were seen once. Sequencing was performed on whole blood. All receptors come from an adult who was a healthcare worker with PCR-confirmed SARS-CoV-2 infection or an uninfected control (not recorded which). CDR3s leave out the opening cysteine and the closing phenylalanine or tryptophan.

CDR3 protein: SVPESYGYT
V gene: TRBV20-1

CDR3 protein: ASSFGTRYNEQF
V gene: TRBV12-3/TRBV12-4

CDR3 protein: ASSALQGLEAF
V gene: TRBV7-9

CDR3 protein: ASSSQTGTGNQPQH
V gene: TRBV5-6

CDR3 protein: ASSRGLAYSGGTQY
V gene: TRBV6-2/TRBV6-3

CDR3 protein: ASSPTHSASEQY
V gene: TRBV7-9

CDR3 protein: SVLVPDGTYEQY
V gene: TRBV29-1

CDR3 protein: ASRAGTTRGDTQY
V gene: TRBV9

CDR3 protein: ASSLMGPSSYNEQF
V gene: TRBV27

CDR3 protein: ASTPGTWNTGELF
V gene: TRBV7-9

CDR3 protein: ASSSSVSGANVLT
V gene: TRBV5-1

CDR3 protein: ASSNGVPGLAGVWQTKEQY
V gene: TRBV11-2

CDR3 protein: ASKEREEQF
V gene: TRBV27

CDR3 protein: ASSHGGAEAF
V gene: TRBV6-5

CDR3 protein: ASSLTSGAYEQY
V gene: TRBV12-3/TRBV12-4

CDR3 protein: ASRQSDNDRNNEQF
V gene: TRBV6-2/TRBV6-3

CDR3 protein: ASRKTGPQETQY
V gene: TRBV12-3/TRBV12-4

CDR3 protein: AWSSGQGFHEQY
V gene: TRBV30

CDR3 protein: ATSRVDNEQF
V gene: TRBV15

CDR3 protein: ASSHRGLEQY
V gene: TRBV6-2/TRBV6-3

CDR3 protein: ASSLNPGVTDEQF
V gene: TRBV28

CDR3 protein: ASSSDTLTDTQY
V gene: TRBV5-4

CDR3 protein: ASSQGLGAYEQY
V gene: TRBV4-3

CDR3 protein: ASRSHGGYNQPQH
V gene: TRBV10-1

CDR3 protein: ASSQDGRARQY
V gene: TRBV4-3

CDR3 protein: ASSLSGTNTEAF
V gene: TRBV28

CDR3 protein: ASSLSNEKLF
V gene: TRBV7-9

CDR3 protein: ASTNPNQPQH
V gene: TRBV6-2/TRBV6-3

CDR3 protein: ASGDGTTDTQY
V gene: TRBV5-4

CDR3 protein: ASSPLPSTPNEQF
V gene: TRBV18

CDR3 protein: CLGQPNTGELF
V gene: TRBV29-1

CDR3 protein: ASSSLIGGSTEAF
V gene: TRBV28

CDR3 protein: ASSQDGGELF
V gene: TRBV3-1

CDR3 protein: ASSMSFLPYGYT
V gene: TRBV12-3/TRBV12-4

CDR3 protein: AILSDYGKSDEQF
V gene: TRBV10-3

CDR3 protein: ATSREGRRGYT
V gene: TRBV15

CDR3 protein: ASSAGTTITDTQY
V gene: TRBV7-9

CDR3 protein: ASSSRTQSSYEQY
V gene: TRBV12-3/TRBV12-4

CDR3 protein: ASSFGRDILYEQY
V gene: TRBV28

CDR3 protein: ASSLGLTNNEQF
V gene: TRBV7-2

CDR3 protein: ASSQGLWETQY
V gene: TRBV5-1

CDR3 protein: ASSPRGTFQPQH
V gene: TRBV12-3/TRBV12-4

CDR3 protein: ASSQDWNQPQH
V gene: TRBV4-2

CDR3 protein: ASSQERYNEQF
V gene: TRBV4-1

CDR3 protein: SARDFVEWDDTQY
V gene: TRBV20-1

CDR3 protein: ASSPGTGLLDTQY
V gene: TRBV27

CDR3 protein: ASRISLAGDNEQF
V gene: TRBV19

CDR3 protein: ASSLDSNEQF
V gene: TRBV11-3

CDR3 protein: ASSQDRRTSYNEQF
V gene: TRBV4-3

CDR3 protein: ASSQELEQY
V gene: TRBV14

CDR3 protein: ASSFRRGQTDTQY
V gene: TRBV7-2

CDR3 protein: SARGGEGNIQY
V gene: TRBV20-1

CDR3 protein: AAQKGGQGVSYGYT
V gene: TRBV28

CDR3 protein: ASSWGGSNQPQH
V gene: TRBV12-3/TRBV12-4

CDR3 protein: SVRLPLEQY
V gene: TRBV20-1